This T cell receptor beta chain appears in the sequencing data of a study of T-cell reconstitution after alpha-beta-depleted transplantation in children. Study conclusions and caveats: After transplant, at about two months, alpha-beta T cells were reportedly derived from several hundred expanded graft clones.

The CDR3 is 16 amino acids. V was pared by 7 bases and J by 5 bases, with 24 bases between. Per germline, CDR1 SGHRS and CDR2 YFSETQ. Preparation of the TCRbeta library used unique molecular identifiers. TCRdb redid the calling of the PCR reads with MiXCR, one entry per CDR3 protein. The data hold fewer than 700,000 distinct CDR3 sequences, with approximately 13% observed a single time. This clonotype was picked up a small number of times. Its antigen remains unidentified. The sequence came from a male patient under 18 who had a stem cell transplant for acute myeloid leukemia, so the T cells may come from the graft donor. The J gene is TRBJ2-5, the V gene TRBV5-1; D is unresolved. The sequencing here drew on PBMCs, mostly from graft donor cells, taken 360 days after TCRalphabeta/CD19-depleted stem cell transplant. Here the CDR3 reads CASHGNEWPLFETQYF. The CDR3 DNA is TGCGCCAGCCATGGCAACGAGTGGCCCCTTTTTGAGACCCAGTACTTC.